Shown below are 7 T cell receptor beta chains from a single sample sequenced in a study of T cell changes during pregnancy in multiple sclerosis. Using immunoSEQ multiplex PCR, the repertoire was profiled, and TCRdb retains in-frame clones only, with some absent. The sample lists around 70,000 clones; about 92% were seen once. Sequencing used peripheral blood, obtained before pregnancy. These receptor sequences come from a female donor with multiple sclerosis, enrolled in a pregnancy study.

This chain links TRBV6-5 with TRBJ1-1, with no clear D. CDR3 length equals 13 residues. The germline gives CDR1 MNHEY, CDR2 SVGAGI. V shed 0 bases and J shed 1 base, with 3 bases lying between them. This CDR3 is CASSYSSNTEAFF. DNA of the CDR3: TGTGCCAGCAGTTACTCCTCGAACACTGAAGCTTTCTTT.

This chain connects TRBV19 to TRBJ2-7; TRBD2 matches 11 bases. V trimming: 0 bases; J trimming: 5 bases; junction bases outside the gene matches: 9. Germline CDR1 LNHDA, CDR2 SQIVND (reference sequence). The CDR3 covers 17 residues. This CDR3 is CASSIDGATSGTDEQYF. DNA for the CDR3: TGTGCCAGTAGTATAGATGGCGCGACTAGCGGGACGGACGAGCAGTACTTC.

This chain connects TRBV28 to TRBJ1-2; a possible D gene is TRBD1 (5 bases). Germline V lookup: CDR1 MDHEN, CDR2 SYDVKM. This CDR3 spans 14 amino acids. The V and J ends lost 5 bases and 4 bases respectively, with 14 bases between them. The CDR3 is CASSPSSGAYGYTF. The CDR3 DNA is TGTGCCAGCAGTCCCTCCAGTGGGGCCTATGGCTACACCTTC.

The V and J genes are TRBV7-6 and TRBJ2-1; 14 nucleotides align to TRBD2. The CDR3 has 15 amino acids. The germline V gene encodes CDR1 SGHVS and CDR2 FNYEAQ. V shed 3 bases and J 8 bases; nucleotides not matched to a gene: 3. The CDR3 region has the DNA TGTGCCAGCAGCTTGACTAGCGGGAGGGCCTATGAGCAGTTCTTC. It translates to CASSLTSGRAYEQFF.

The CDR3 sequence is CSVGSGTGTRETQYF. In nucleotides, the CDR3 is TGCAGCGTTGGTAGCGGGACAGGGACGAGAGAGACCCAGTACTTC. This chain links TRBV29-1 with TRBJ2-5, with D possibly matching TRBD1 (9 bases). Trimming took 4 bases from V and 4 from J, leaving 19 bases between them. The germline CDR1 and CDR2 sequences are SQVTM and ANQGSEA. The CDR3 has 15 residues.

The V gene is TRBV7-3, the J gene TRBJ2-1, with a tentative D call TRBD1 (5 bases). The V gene lost 2 bases and the J gene lost 8 bases, with 13 bases spanning the gap. The CDR3 sequence is 14 residues long. Per germline, CDR1 SGHTA and CDR2 FQGTGA. CDR3 DNA: TGTGCCAGCAGCTTAGGGGCAGGGCCGTATGAGCAGTTCTTC. Translation: CASSLGAGPYEQFF.

The chain joins TRBV19 to TRBJ1-1; weak D call: TRBD1 (5 bases). Germline V CDR1 and CDR2: LNHDA, SQIVND (reference sequence). Trimming shortened V by 0 bases and J by 3 bases, and 11 bases separated the two germline ends. This CDR3 has 15 amino acids. CDR3 nucleotides: TGTGCCAGTAGTATAGACTACCAGGGATACACTGAAGCTTTCTTT. This codes for CASSIDYQGYTEAFF.